A single sample is the source of the 3 T cell receptor beta chains below, sequenced in a study of blood T cell repertoires in COVID-19. TCRdb's copy holds only in-frame clones and misses some; the assay was immunoSEQ multiplex PCR. Among about 69,000 clones listed, around 90% were seen once. The source material was peripheral blood. The receptors derive from a woman aged 55-70 years with active COVID-19.

This chain links TRBV11-2 with TRBJ2-7; D possibly corresponds to TRBD2 (6 bases). CDR3 length equals 15 residues. Germline V lookup: CDR1 SGHAT, CDR2 FQNNGV. V was cut by 3 bases and J by 2 bases, with 14 bases left in between. CDR3 in amino acids: CASSLGGGGAYEQYF. The CDR3 nucleotides read TGTGCCAGCAGCTTGGGGGGAGGAGGTGCCTACGAGCAGTACTTC.

V is TRBV30 and J is TRBJ2-7; 10 bases line up with TRBD1. The CDR3 covers 14 residues. With 2 bases clipped from V and 4 bases from J, the junction kept 5 bases outside the gene matches. The V gene's germline CDR1 is GTSNPN and CDR2 SVGIG (reference sequence). The CDR3 here is CAWSRGTGVYEQYF. Here the CDR3 DNA reads TGTGCCTGGAGTCGCGGGACAGGGGTATACGAGCAGTACTTC.

The chain joins TRBV28 to TRBJ1-5, with a possible D match to TRBD1 (6 bases). The CDR3 spans 15 residues. V lost 7 bases to trimming and J lost 2 bases, with 15 bases between them. Germline CDR1 is MDHEN and CDR2 is SYDVKM. The CDR3 sequence is CASTRTGNGNQPQHF. The CDR3 DNA is TGTGCCAGCACCCGTACAGGGAATGGCAATCAGCCCCAGCATTTT.